What follows are 4 T cell receptor beta chains derived from one specimen sequenced in a study of technical replicates of blood from a handful of donors. This table comes from immunoSEQ multiplex PCR, and its TCRdb copy is limited to in-frame clones, with some not included. The sample has about 81,000 clones; around four fifths are singletons. The sample consisted of PBMCs. These receptors were taken from a human donor in good health. Some clones in this sample may be carry-over from other donors' samples.

This chain joins TRBV19 and TRBJ1-5, with TRBD1 as a possible D gene (6 bases). The length of the CDR3 is 15 residues. Per germline, CDR1 LNHDA and CDR2 SQIVND (reference sequence). V gave up 3 bases and J gave up 2 bases, with 11 bases separating them. The DNA of the CDR3 is TGTGCCAGTAGTATTTGGGACAATCGCAATCAGCCCCAGCATTTT. Translating it yields CASSIWDNRNQPQHF. Filled out from reference TRBV19 and TRBJ1-5, the complete variable domain reads DGGITQSPKYLFRKEGQNVTLSCEQNLNHDAMYWYRQDPGQGLRLIYYSQIVNDFQKGDIAEGYSVSREKKESFPLTVTSAQKNPTAFYLCASSIWDNRNQPQHFGDGTRLSIL.

The V call is TRBV6-1, the J call TRBJ2-7, with D unclear. Trimming removed 0 bases from V and 2 bases from J, with 11 bases in between. Germline CDR1 reads MNHNS; CDR2 reads SASEGT. The CDR3 sequence is 15 residues long. The CDR3 DNA reads TGTGCCAGCAGTGAAGCGGGCAGGCCCCCCTACGAGCAGTACTTC. Protein: CASSEAGRPPYEQYF.

V gene TRBV7-2 combines with J gene TRBJ2-7, with TRBD2 matching over 10 bases. Germline V CDR1 and CDR2: SGHTA, FQGNSA. The ends lost 1 base at V and 9 bases at J; junction bases unmatched: 0. This CDR3 comprises 12 residues. The CDR3 DNA sequence: TGTGCCAGCAGCTTAGGACTAGCGGGGCAGTACTTC. Amino acid sequence: CASSLGLAGQYF.

This clone has a handful of counts. V gene TRBV7-6 combines with J gene TRBJ1-6; D is uncertain. The CDR3 covers 13 residues. Germline values: CDR1 SGHVS, CDR2 FNYEAQ. V was cut by 5 bases and J by 9 bases, with 11 bases left in between. CDR3 residues: CASSRGLLSPLHF. CDR3 in DNA: TGTGCCAGCAGCCGAGGACTTCTTTCACCCCTCCACTTT.